One and the same sample provided the 15 T cell receptor beta chains below, sequenced in a study of identical twins. Via MiXCR, TCRdb re-called the 5' RACE reads, giving one row per CDR3 protein. The sample yields more than 1.5 million distinct CDR3 sequences, more than 30% seen once. Specimen: cord blood. The receptors were sampled from a newborn girl in good health.

CDR3 nucleotides: TGCAGTGCTAGCAAGAAGGGGGATTATAGTCCCCTTATCTACACAGATACGCAGTATTTT. This codes for CSASKKGDYSPLIYTDTQYF. The chain has TRBV20-1 and TRBJ2-3, with D perhaps TRBD1 (6 bases). The CDR3 spans 20 residues. The V and J ends lost 3 bases and 2 bases respectively, with 30 bases between them. CDR1 and CDR2 (germline): DFQATT, SNEGSKA (reference sequence).

V usage is TRBV5-1 and J usage is TRBJ2-1; 13 bases align to TRBD2. The germline CDR1 and CDR2 sequences are SGHRS and YFSETQ. The CDR3 totals 16 residues. J lost 4 bases, V lost 2 bases, and 3 bases had no gene match. The CDR3, as DNA: TGCGCCAGCAGCTTAGGGACTAGCGGGGAATACAATGAGCAGTTCTTC. It yields the protein CASSLGTSGEYNEQFF.

This sequence joins TRBV3-1 and TRBJ1-1; weak D call: TRBD1 (5 bases). CDR1 and CDR2 (germline): LGHDT, YNNKEL (reference sequence). CDR3 size: 15 residues. Trimming shortened V by 3 bases and J by 1 base, and 12 bases separated the two germline ends. The CDR3 DNA follows: TGTGCCAGCAGCCATCGACAGTCTCCGAACACTGAAGCTTTCTTT. It yields the protein CASSHRQSPNTEAFF.

There are a few counts of this clonotype. The chain has TRBV5-5 and TRBJ2-1; possibly TRBD1 for D (5 bases). CDR1 is SGHKS and CDR2 is YYEKEE in the germline V gene (reference sequence). This CDR3 has 15 amino acids. Trimming removed 4 bases from V and 4 bases from J, with 15 bases in between. The CDR3 DNA sequence: TGTGCCAGCAGCCAAGGGGCAGGGATTTACAATGAGCAGTTCTTC. This encodes CASSQGAGIYNEQFF.

The chain links TRBV20-1 to TRBJ1-2; D possibly corresponds to TRBD1 (5 bases). CDR1 is DFQATT and CDR2 is SNEGSKA in the germline V gene (reference sequence). This CDR3 is 15 amino acids long. Trimming shortened V by 0 bases and J by 1 base, and 12 bases separated the two germline ends. CDR3 nucleotides: TGCAGTGCTAGAGATTCCCGGGACCGTAACTATGGCTACACCTTC. Translated: CSARDSRDRNYGYTF.

A few counts support this clonotype. This chain uses TRBV10-3 with TRBJ1-1, with D tentatively TRBD1 (5 bases). The germline V and J ends were trimmed by 3 bases and 3 bases, with 14 bases remaining between them. The CDR3 contains 15 residues. The germline CDR1 and CDR2 sequences are ENHRY and SYGVKD. The CDR3 loop is CAISETGGDDTEAFF. The DNA of the CDR3 is TGTGCCATCAGTGAAACGGGGGGGGACGACACTGAAGCTTTCTTT.

The chain recombines TRBV20-1 with TRBJ2-7; D may be TRBD1 (6 bases). V lost 0 bases to trimming and J lost 5 bases, with 11 bases between them. CDR3 length equals 13 residues. Per the germline V gene, CDR1 is DFQATT and CDR2 is SNEGSKA (reference sequence). CDR3 nucleotide sequence: TGCAGTGCTAGAGATACAGGGTCCCACGAGCAGTACTTC. As protein: CSARDTGSHEQYF.

This sequence joins TRBV28 and TRBJ1-1, with D possibly matching TRBD1 (6 bases). CDR1 MDHEN and CDR2 SYDVKM come from the germline V gene. V lost 3 bases to trimming and J lost 8 bases, with 13 bases between them. This CDR3 is built from 13 residues. CDR3 bases: TGTGCCAGCAGTTTGGGGGGGGCTTCAGAAGCTTTCTTT. Translating it yields CASSLGGASEAFF.

The J gene is TRBJ2-7, the V gene TRBV20-1; D gene unclear. V was pared by 3 bases and J by 2 bases, with 8 bases between. The V gene's germline CDR1 is DFQATT and CDR2 SNEGSKA (reference sequence). This CDR3 spans 12 amino acids. The CDR3 protein is CSASSHPYEQYF. The CDR3 DNA is TGCAGTGCTAGTAGTCACCCCTACGAGCAGTACTTC.

The rearrangement uses TRBV2 and TRBJ1-2, with TRBD1 matching over 7 bases. With V trimmed by 6 bases and J by 9 bases, 13 bases remained unmatched. The CDR3 runs to 14 residues. In germline, CDR1 is SNHLY, CDR2 FYNNEI. The chain's CDR3 is CASSDRTGPWSYTF. CDR3 coding DNA: TGTGCCAGCAGCGATCGGACAGGTCCATGGAGCTACACCTTC.

The chain is built from TRBV12-3 or TRBV12-4 and TRBJ1-6, with 7 nucleotides matching TRBD1. The CDR3 loop spans 13 amino acids. The junction had 4 bases not matched to a gene; V was cut back by 4 bases and J by 10 bases. The CDR3 bases are TGTGCCAGCAGTTCTACAGGGGAGTCACCCCTCCACTTT. This gives the protein CASSSTGESPLHF.

The rearrangement links TRBV20-1 to TRBJ2-3; the match to TRBD1 covers 11 bases. Germline V CDR1 and CDR2: DFQATT, SNEGSKA (reference sequence). This CDR3 comprises 14 residues. The CDR3 bases are TGCAGGCACCTTCCGGGACAGGGGGCAGATACGCAGTATTTT. It encodes CRHLPGQGADTQYF.

This sequence joins TRBV20-1 and TRBJ1-6; D unclear. CDR1 and CDR2 (germline): DFQATT, SNEGSKA (reference sequence). This CDR3 has 14 amino acids. V lost 5 bases and J 3 bases, leaving 11 bases between the germline ends. The CDR3 is CSAFGPIYNSPLHF. Written as DNA, the CDR3 is TGCAGTGCTTTTGGACCCATCTATAATTCACCCCTCCACTTT.

This clonotype appeared a few times. The J gene is TRBJ2-7, the V gene TRBV20-1, with TRBD1 matching over 11 bases. The V gene's germline CDR1 is DFQATT and CDR2 SNEGSKA (reference sequence). V lost 2 bases to trimming and J lost 3 bases; unmatched junction nucleotides: 3. This CDR3 has 14 residues. The CDR3 DNA reads as TGCAGTGCTAGATATGGGACAGGGGGCTACGAGCAGTACTTC. Translation gives CSARYGTGGYEQYF.

This sequence joins TRBV7-2 and TRBJ2-5, with 9 bases lining up with TRBD1. With V trimmed by 4 bases and J by 5 bases, 5 bases remained unmatched. The CDR3 length is 14 residues. Per germline, CDR1 SGHTA and CDR2 FQGNSA. CDR3 nucleotides: TGTGCCAGCAGCTACCAACAGGGGGCTGAGACCCAGTACTTC. Protein sequence: CASSYQQGAETQYF.